These 14 T cell receptor beta chains were sequenced from one sample in a study of blood T cell repertoires in COVID-19. Produced via immunoSEQ multiplex PCR; TCRdb's table is partial and in-frame only. The sample includes around 150,000 clones, around 87% of them seen just once. Sequences were obtained from peripheral blood. The receptors were sampled from a woman aged 55-69 years with active or convalescent COVID-19.

This clone turned up a few times. The genes are TRBV7-9 and TRBJ1-1; TRBD1 might be the D (6 bases). This CDR3 spans 14 amino acids. Germline CDR1 reads SEHNR; CDR2 reads FQNEAQ (reference sequence). V was cut by 3 bases and J by 2 bases, with 10 bases left in between. CDR3 sequence reads: CASSFYRENTEAFF. CDR3 DNA sequence: TGTGCCAGCAGCTTCTACAGGGAAAACACTGAAGCTTTCTTT.

The CDR3 bases are TGTGCCAGCAGCAGAGGGACTAGCGGGGCTTACGAGCAGTACTTC. Its translation: CASSRGTSGAYEQYF. V gene TRBV7-2 combines with J gene TRBJ2-7; 13 nucleotides agree with TRBD2. The CDR3 is made up of 15 amino acids. The V gene end was trimmed by 5 bases and the J gene end by 4 bases; junction bases not matched to a gene: 5. Germline lookup yields CDR1 SGHTA and CDR2 FQGNSA.

The chain has TRBV4-3 and TRBJ1-2; D unclear. V shed 1 base and J shed 4 bases, with 13 bases lying between them. CDR3 size: 15 residues. CDR1 is LGHNA and CDR2 is YSLEER in the germline V gene. The chain's CDR3 is CASSQVFEEGYGYTF. The CDR3 nucleotides read TGCGCCAGCAGCCAAGTTTTTGAGGAGGGCTATGGCTACACCTTC.

The chain employs TRBV3-1 (or the pseudogene TRBV3-2) and TRBJ2-3, with 10 bases matching TRBD2. V dropped 3 bases and J dropped 5; count of bases not matched to a gene: 8. The CDR3 has 16 amino acids. Germline values: CDR1 LGHDT, CDR2 YNNKEL (reference sequence). The CDR3 DNA sequence: TGTGCCAGCAGCCAGAATAGCGGGGGGCCAGGAGATACGCAGTATTTT. It encodes CASSQNSGGPGDTQYF.

This chain joins TRBV7-9 and TRBJ2-5; no reliable D call. V lost 8 bases, J lost 0 bases, and 7 bases lay in between. Germline values: CDR1 SEHNR, CDR2 FQNEAQ (reference sequence). The CDR3 consists of 12 residues. The CDR3 bases are TGTGCCAGCCGCGGCAACCAAGAGACCCAGTACTTC. It translates to CASRGNQETQYF.

This sequence joins TRBV2 and TRBJ2-3, with TRBD2 as a possible D gene (7 bases). The germline CDR1 and CDR2 sequences are SNHLY and FYNNEI. The V end lost 3 bases, the J end lost 8 bases, and 15 bases lay between the germline ends. The CDR3 is 14 residues long. The CDR3: CASSENGLGGTQYF. The CDR3 DNA reads TGTGCCAGCAGTGAGAATGGACTAGGGGGTACGCAGTATTTT. Using reference TRBV2 and TRBJ2-3 for the parts outside the CDR3, the full variable domain is EPEVTQTPSHQVTQMGQEVILRCVPISNHLYFYWYRQILGQKVEFLVSFYNNEISEKSEIFDDQFSVERPDGSNFTLKIRSTKLEDSAMYFCASSENGLGGTQYFGPGTRLTVL.

The rearrangement joins TRBV5-5 to TRBJ1-1, with D unclear. This CDR3 contains 13 residues. CDR1 and CDR2 (germline): SGHKS, YYEKEE (reference sequence). Trimming shortened V by 2 bases and J by 3 bases, and 8 bases separated the two germline ends. DNA of the CDR3: TGTGCCAGCAGCTTCCTCGGGGACACTGAAGCTTTCTTT. Translated, it gives CASSFLGDTEAFF.

This chain joins TRBV7-6 and TRBJ2-3, with 10 bases identical to TRBD2. CDR3 size: 16 residues. V lost 5 bases and J lost 3; bases outside the gene matches: 8. CDR1 and CDR2 (germline): SGHVS, FNYEAQ. The CDR3 protein is CASSTQRGGGTDTQYF. The CDR3 nucleotides read TGTGCCAGCAGCACACAGCGGGGGGGCGGGACAGATACGCAGTATTTT.

V is TRBV10-3 and J is TRBJ2-5, with 7 bases that match TRBD1. The CDR3 length is 13 residues. CDR1 and CDR2 (germline): ENHRY, SYGVKD. The junction had 11 bases not matched to a gene; V was cut back by 11 bases and J by 5 bases. The CDR3: CAASRGGEETQYF. In DNA, the CDR3 is TGTGCCGCATCAAGAGGGGGCGAGGAGACCCAGTACTTC.

The chain employs TRBV19 and TRBJ2-6; TRBD2 aligns across 7 bases. V was clipped by 1 base and J by 1 base; unmatched bases: 7. The CDR3 length is 18 residues. In germline, CDR1 is LNHDA, CDR2 SQIVND (reference sequence). CDR3 amino acids: CASSIAGGLVSGANVLTF. In DNA, the CDR3 is TGTGCCAGTAGTATAGCGGGGGGACTGGTTTCTGGGGCCAACGTCCTGACTTTC.

The table lists this clone with a count of one. The genes are TRBV4-1 and TRBJ2-1, with 14 bases that match TRBD2. The CDR3 is 16 amino acids. Trimming cost V 4 bases and J 9 bases; bases outside gene matches: 8. CDR1 MGHRA and CDR2 YSYEKL come from the germline V gene. Here the CDR3 DNA reads TGCGCCAGCAGCCTTCGGACTAGCGGGGGGTTAGGTGAGCAGTTCTTC. Protein: CASSLRTSGGLGEQFF.

CDR3 protein: CASRLGTYQETQYF. The DNA for the CDR3 is TGTGCCAGCAGGCTAGGCACGTACCAAGAGACCCAGTACTTC. The V gene is TRBV7-2, the J gene TRBJ2-5; D not certain. CDR3 length equals 14 residues. V lost 6 bases, J lost 0 bases, and 11 bases lay in between. CDR1 and CDR2 (germline): SGHTA, FQGNSA.

This chain uses TRBV5-1 with TRBJ1-3; D is undetermined. V lost 4 bases to trimming and J lost 0 bases, with 5 bases between them. Germline CDR1 is SGHRS and CDR2 is YFSETQ. The CDR3 loop spans 13 amino acids. CDR3 DNA: TGCGCCAGCAGCAGCTACTCTGGAAACACCATATATTTT. This codes for CASSSYSGNTIYF.

The chain carries TRBV6-2 or TRBV6-3 and TRBJ1-4; D is perhaps TRBD1 (6 bases). The CDR3 extends over 16 amino acids. Trimming shortened V by 4 bases and J by 3 bases, and 15 bases separated the two germline ends. CDR1 is MNHEY and CDR2 is SVGEGT in the germline V gene. The CDR3 DNA is TGTGCCAGCAGTTCGCCAAGACAGGCTCCTAATGAAAAACTGTTTTTT. The encoded protein is CASSSPRQAPNEKLFF.